These 8 T cell receptor beta chains were sequenced from one sample in a study of blood T cell repertoires in COVID-19 (dated by TCRdb to 2020 to 2022). The receptor library was made with the immunoSEQ multiplex PCR assay. This immuneACCESS table, as held by TCRdb, lists in-frame sequences with V and J called but not all clones. Of the missing ones, under half trace to an unresolved V gene in checked studies; the others have no known cause. The sample data list 200,000 to 250,000 clones, and approximately 84% of these were observed just once. The top ten clones comprise around 3% of the sample. Source material: peripheral blood. Every receptor here comes from a woman in her thirties who had recovered from COVID-19.

This chain connects TRBV28 to TRBJ2-7, with unresolved D. V shed 7 bases and J shed 6 bases, with 16 bases lying between them. The CDR3 covers 13 residues. Germline V gene sequence: CDR1 MDHEN, CDR2 SYDVKM. CDR3 residues: CASTFYGSGEQYF. The CDR3 DNA reads TGTGCCAGCACCTTTTACGGTTCCGGCGAGCAGTACTTC.

CDR3 bases: TGTGCCAGCAGCACGGGACTGGGGCCCCAGCATTTT. Translated, it gives CASSTGLGPQHF. The chain joins TRBV9 to TRBJ1-5, with D possibly matching TRBD1 (5 bases). Germline values: CDR1 SGDLS, CDR2 YYNGEE. Trimming cost V 4 bases and J 9 bases, with 11 bases left between them. This CDR3 is built from 12 residues.

V usage is TRBV27 and J usage is TRBJ2-7, with D maybe TRBD2 (6 bases). Trimming left V 3 bases short and J 0 bases short, with 12 bases between. The CDR3 runs 15 residues. Germline CDR1 is MNHEY and CDR2 is SMNVEV (reference sequence). The CDR3 DNA is TGTGCCAGCAGTTTGGGGGGAGGCCGCTCCTACGAGCAGTACTTC. Amino acid sequence: CASSLGGGRSYEQYF.

V usage is TRBV11-3 and J usage is TRBJ1-6; weak D call: TRBD1 (6 bases). Germline CDR1 is SGHNT and CDR2 is YENEEA. Trimming cost V 0 bases and J 5 bases, with 8 bases left between them. The CDR3 has 15 amino acids. CDR3 protein: CASSLDGQNNSPLHF. Here the CDR3 DNA reads TGTGCCAGCAGCTTAGATGGACAGAATAATTCACCCCTCCACTTT.

The CDR3 loop reads CASSLRDGGNEQFF. CDR3 in DNA: TGTGCCAGCAGTTTGAGAGACGGCGGCAATGAGCAGTTCTTC. The genes are TRBV27 and TRBJ2-1; D uncertain. Germline CDR1 MNHEY, CDR2 SMNVEV (reference sequence). The CDR3 length is 14 residues. V lost 3 bases and J 6 bases, leaving 12 bases between the germline ends.

The chain couples TRBV6-1 to TRBJ1-5, with TRBD1 as a possible D gene (5 bases). Germline lookup yields CDR1 MNHNS and CDR2 SASEGT. V gave up 3 bases and J gave up 4 bases, with 10 bases separating them. The CDR3 totals 14 residues. In DNA form, the CDR3 reads TGTGCCAGCAGTGACAGGGTCGGGAATCAGCCCCAGCATTTT. Residues: CASSDRVGNQPQHF.

The V call is TRBV4-1, the J call TRBJ2-3, with D maybe TRBD2 (6 bases). Germline V lookup: CDR1 MGHRA, CDR2 YSYEKL. Trimming removed 1 base from V and 6 bases from J, with 11 bases in between. There are 14 residues in the CDR3. This CDR3 reads CASSQAAREDTQYF. Written as DNA, the CDR3 is TGCGCCAGCAGCCAAGCCGCCCGGGAGGATACGCAGTATTTT.

The chain links TRBV4-2 to TRBJ2-5, with a possible D match to TRBD2 (5 bases). Germline V gives CDR1 LGHNA, CDR2 YNFKEQ. V was cut by 0 bases and J by 4 bases, with 9 bases left in between. The CDR3 has 14 residues. The CDR3 DNA reads as TGTGCCAGCAGCCAAGATACGGCGGGAGAGACCCAGTACTTC. Translated, it gives CASSQDTAGETQYF.